Presented here are 16 T cell receptor beta chains from one specimen sequenced in a study of cytomegalovirus exposure and HLA in healthy donors. Only in-frame clones appear in the TCRdb table, and some are missing; sequencing was by immunoSEQ multiplex PCR. In the table there are 250,000 to 400,000 clones, roughly 90% of which are singletons. Source material: PBMCs. The receptor source for this set is a man aged 30 to 45 in good health and CMV-seronegative.

The chain combines TRBV7-2 with TRBJ2-3; D unclear. Per the germline V gene, CDR1 is SGHTA and CDR2 is FQGNSA. Trimming took off 1 base at V and 2 bases at J, with 7 bases between the two ends. The CDR3 is 14 residues long. The CDR3: CASSLDSFTDTQYF. CDR3 nucleotides: TGTGCCAGCAGCTTAGACAGTTTCACAGATACGCAGTATTTT. The full variable domain, its missing parts supplied by reference TRBV7-2 and TRBJ2-3, is GAGVSQSPSNKVTEKGKDVELRCDPISGHTALYWYRQSLGQGLEFLIYFQGNSAPDKSGLPSDRFSAERTGGSVSTLTIQRTQQEDSAVYLCASSLDSFTDTQYFGPGTRLTVL.

This clone was recorded once. This chain connects TRBV18 to TRBJ1-2, with D maybe TRBD1 (5 bases). This CDR3 has 15 amino acids. V lost 2 bases and J lost 5, with 15 bases in between. From germline, CDR1 is KGHSH and CDR2 LQKENI. The CDR3 coding sequence is TGTGCCAGCTCACCAGCTGCCAGGGCGGATTATGGCTACACCTTC. It encodes CASSPAARADYGYTF. The whole variable domain, remainder taken from reference TRBV18 and TRBJ1-2, is NAGVMQNPRHLVRRRGQEARLRCSPMKGHSHVYWYRQLPEEGLKFMVYLQKENIIDESGMPKERFSAEFPKEGPSILRIQQVVRGDSAAYFCASSPAARADYGYTFGSGTRLTVV.

This chain joins TRBV12-5 and TRBJ1-2; D unresolved. V was clipped by 1 base and J by 7 bases, with 13 bases between them. Germline V gene data show CDR1 as LGHNT and CDR2 as FRNRAP. The CDR3 has 14 amino acids. The CDR3 DNA follows: TGTGCTAGTGGTTTGGAGGCAGCGGAGGGTGGCTACACCTTC. Its translation is CASGLEAAEGGYTF.

The chain has TRBV11-3 and TRBJ2-1; 14 positions match TRBD2. Germline assignment: CDR1 SGHNT and CDR2 YENEEA. Trimming cost V 5 bases and J 4 bases; bases outside gene matches: 7. The CDR3 spans 17 residues. CDR3 protein: CASSPRTSGGRYNEQFF. The CDR3 DNA is TGTGCCAGCAGCCCTAGGACTAGCGGGGGGCGGTACAATGAGCAGTTCTTC.

The chain joins TRBV5-1 to TRBJ1-3; D call uncertain. The V gene lost 0 bases and the J gene lost 0 bases, with 10 bases spanning the gap. The germline V gene has CDR1 SGHRS and CDR2 YFSETQ. This CDR3 contains 16 residues. The CDR3 loop reads CASSLAGSFSGNTIYF. CDR3 nucleotide sequence: TGCGCCAGCAGCTTGGCCGGGAGTTTCTCTGGAAACACCATATATTTT. Using reference TRBV5-1 and TRBJ1-3 for the parts outside the CDR3, the full variable domain is KAGVTQTPRYLIKTRGQQVTLSCSPISGHRSVSWYQQTPGQGLQFLFEYFSETQRNKGNFPGRFSGRQFSNSRSEMNVSTLELGDSALYLCASSLAGSFSGNTIYFGEGSWLTVV.

The V and J genes are TRBV11-1 and TRBJ1-2; 10 bases map to TRBD1. Trimming took 5 bases from V and 8 from J; bases not matched to a gene: 8. This CDR3 is 14 amino acids long. Germline V lookup: CDR1 SGHAT, CDR2 FQDESV (reference sequence). CDR3 DNA sequence: TGTGCCAGCAGCCCCGGGACAGGGGCTTGGGGCTACACCTTC. This encodes CASSPGTGAWGYTF.

The rearrangement links TRBV5-6 to TRBJ1-6, with unresolved D. V dropped 4 bases and J dropped 9 bases, with 11 bases sitting between them. The CDR3 loop spans 13 amino acids. Looked up from germline, CDR1 is SGHDT and CDR2 is YYEEEE. CDR3 coding DNA: TGTGCCAGCAGCCCTGTGGGCCTTTCACCCCTCCACTTT. This codes for CASSPVGLSPLHF.

The J gene is TRBJ1-4, the V gene TRBV4-2; no clear D gene. The V end lost 1 base, the J end lost 0 bases, and 9 bases lay between the germline ends. Germline values: CDR1 LGHNA, CDR2 YNFKEQ. The CDR3 loop spans 16 amino acids. Here the CDR3 reads CASSQAVEATNEKLFF. The CDR3 DNA reads TGTGCCAGCAGCCAAGCCGTGGAGGCAACTAATGAAAAACTGTTTTTT.

This rearrangement joins TRBV9 to TRBJ2-1, with 10 bases matching TRBD1. The V segment lost 3 bases and the J segment 2 bases; nucleotides outside the gene matches: 2. In germline, CDR1 is SGDLS, CDR2 YYNGEE. This CDR3 is built from 15 residues. CDR3 sequence (DNA): TGTGCCAGCAGCGATGGGACAGGGGCCTACAATGAGCAGTTCTTC. It codes for CASSDGTGAYNEQFF.

A word on this clone: Other DNA sequences in the sample encode the same CDR3. The rearrangement joins TRBV5-1 to TRBJ2-1; TRBD2 is a possible D gene (6 bases). CDR1 is SGHRS and CDR2 is YFSETQ in the germline V gene. This CDR3 region has 15 residues. Trimming took 1 base from V and 4 from J, leaving 12 bases between them. CDR3 sequence: CASSLLGGPYNEQFF. The CDR3 DNA reads TGCGCCAGCAGCTTGCTGGGAGGCCCATACAATGAGCAGTTCTTC.

The chain joins TRBV14 to TRBJ1-6, with TRBD1 as a possible D gene (6 bases). Germline loops: CDR1 SGHDN, CDR2 FVKESK. V was shortened by 0 bases and J by 9 bases, with 15 bases between the two germline ends. This CDR3 has 16 residues. CDR3 sequence: CASSQDDTGWGSPLHF. CDR3 coding DNA: TGTGCCAGCAGCCAAGATGACACAGGGTGGGGTTCACCCCTCCACTTT.

This chain joins TRBV10-3 and TRBJ2-1; the match to TRBD1 covers 9 bases. The V gene's germline CDR1 is ENHRY and CDR2 SYGVKD. This CDR3 has 15 amino acids. Unmatched junction bases numbered 2, after V lost 2 bases and J lost 3 bases. The CDR3, as DNA: TGTGCCATCAGTGAGGGACAGGGGCGCTACAATGAGCAGTTCTTC. Translating gives CAISEGQGRYNEQFF.

This sequence joins TRBV7-7 and TRBJ2-1, with a possible D match to TRBD2 (6 bases). CDR1 is SSHAT, CDR2 FNYEAQ, per germline (reference sequence). V lost 5 bases to trimming and J lost 4 bases, with 15 bases between them. The CDR3 consists of 15 residues. The CDR3 region has the DNA TGTGCCAGCAGCCGAAACCCGGGACTGTACAATGAGCAGTTCTTC. Protein: CASSRNPGLYNEQFF.

V usage is TRBV5-4 and J usage is TRBJ2-6, with D uncertain. CDR3 length: 18 residues. Germline values: CDR1 SGHNT, CDR2 YYREEE (reference sequence). Trimming shortened V by 1 base and J by 0 bases, and 14 bases separated the two germline ends. The CDR3 DNA is TGTGCCAGCAGCTTGCCAGGCCCAGGATCCTCTGGGGCCAACGTCCTGACTTTC. Amino acids: CASSLPGPGSSGANVLTF.

This clone was seen more than once but under ten times. This chain connects TRBV4-2 to TRBJ2-2, with TRBD1 matching over 7 bases. J was trimmed by 6 bases and V by 0 bases; bases with no gene match: 4. The CDR3 is 15 residues long. The germline gives CDR1 LGHNA, CDR2 YNFKEQ. The CDR3 DNA follows: TGTGCCAGCAGCCAAGATTTAGGGACAGCCGGGGAGCTGTTTTTT. Translation gives CASSQDLGTAGELFF.

The CDR3 is CASSEVPRGRGGQETQYF. DNA for the CDR3: TGTGCCAGCAGTGAAGTCCCCAGGGGGCGGGGGGGCCAAGAGACCCAGTACTTC. The rearrangement links TRBV2 to TRBJ2-5, with D possibly TRBD2 on 9 matching bases. V was cut by 1 base and J by 1 base, with 19 bases left in between. Per germline, CDR1 SNHLY and CDR2 FYNNEI. CDR3 length equals 18 residues.